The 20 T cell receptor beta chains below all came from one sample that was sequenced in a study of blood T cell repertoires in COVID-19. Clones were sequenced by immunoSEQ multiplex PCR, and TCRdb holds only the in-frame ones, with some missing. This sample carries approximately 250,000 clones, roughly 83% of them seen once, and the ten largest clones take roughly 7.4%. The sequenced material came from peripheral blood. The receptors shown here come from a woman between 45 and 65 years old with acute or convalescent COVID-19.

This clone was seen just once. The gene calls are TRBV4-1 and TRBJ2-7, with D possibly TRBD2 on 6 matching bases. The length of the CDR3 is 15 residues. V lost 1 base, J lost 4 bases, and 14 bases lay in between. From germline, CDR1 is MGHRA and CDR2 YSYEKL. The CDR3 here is CASSQGPGGYYEQYF. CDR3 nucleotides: TGCGCCAGCAGCCAAGGGCCCGGAGGGTATTACGAGCAGTACTTC.

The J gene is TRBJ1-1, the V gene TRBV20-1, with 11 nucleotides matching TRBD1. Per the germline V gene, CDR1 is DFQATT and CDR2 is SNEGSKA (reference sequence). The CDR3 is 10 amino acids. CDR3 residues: CRKRGQGGFF. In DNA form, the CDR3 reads TGCAGAAAGAGGGGACAGGGGGGTTTCTTT.

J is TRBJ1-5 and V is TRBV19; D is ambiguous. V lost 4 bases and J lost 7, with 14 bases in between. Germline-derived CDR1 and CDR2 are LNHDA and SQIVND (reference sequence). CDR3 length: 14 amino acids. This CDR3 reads CASSKRREGQPQHF. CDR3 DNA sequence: TGTGCCAGTAGTAAACGACGGGAGGGCCAGCCCCAGCATTTT. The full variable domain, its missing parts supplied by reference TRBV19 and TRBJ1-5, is DGGITQSPKYLFRKEGQNVTLSCEQNLNHDAMYWYRQDPGQGLRLIYYSQIVNDFQKGDIAEGYSVSREKKESFPLTVTSAQKNPTAFYLCASSKRREGQPQHFGDGTRLSIL.

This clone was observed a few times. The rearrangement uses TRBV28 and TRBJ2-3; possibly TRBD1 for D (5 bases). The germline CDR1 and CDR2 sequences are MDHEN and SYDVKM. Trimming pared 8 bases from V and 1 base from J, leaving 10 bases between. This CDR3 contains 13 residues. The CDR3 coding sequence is TGTGCCAGCCTCCGCAGGGGCACAGATACGCAGTATTTT. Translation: CASLRRGTDTQYF.

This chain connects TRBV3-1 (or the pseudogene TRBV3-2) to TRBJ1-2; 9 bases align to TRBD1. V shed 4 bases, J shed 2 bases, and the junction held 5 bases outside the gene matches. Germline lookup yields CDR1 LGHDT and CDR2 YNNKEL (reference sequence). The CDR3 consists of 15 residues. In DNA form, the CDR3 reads TGTGCCAGCAGCCCATACGACAGGGGGAACTATGGCTACACCTTC. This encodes CASSPYDRGNYGYTF.

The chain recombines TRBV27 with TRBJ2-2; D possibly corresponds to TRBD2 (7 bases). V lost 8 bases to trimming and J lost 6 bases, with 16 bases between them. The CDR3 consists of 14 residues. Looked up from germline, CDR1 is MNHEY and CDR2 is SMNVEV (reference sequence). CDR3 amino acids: CASRVSGGSGELFF. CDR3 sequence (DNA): TGTGCCAGCCGGGTTTCGGGGGGCTCCGGGGAGCTGTTTTTT.

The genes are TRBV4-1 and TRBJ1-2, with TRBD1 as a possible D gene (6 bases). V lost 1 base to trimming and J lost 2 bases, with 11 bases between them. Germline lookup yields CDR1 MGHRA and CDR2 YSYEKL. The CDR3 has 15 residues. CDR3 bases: TGCGCCAGCAGCCAAGGGCCGGGACAAAACTATGGCTACACCTTC. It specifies CASSQGPGQNYGYTF.

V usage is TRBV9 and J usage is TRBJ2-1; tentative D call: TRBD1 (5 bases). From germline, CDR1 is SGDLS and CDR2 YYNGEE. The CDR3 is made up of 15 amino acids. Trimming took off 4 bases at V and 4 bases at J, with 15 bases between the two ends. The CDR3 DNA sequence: TGTGCCAGCAGCCCCAGGGAAAAAACTTACAATGAGCAGTTCTTC. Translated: CASSPREKTYNEQFF. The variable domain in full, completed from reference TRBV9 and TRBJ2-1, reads DSGVTQTPKHLITATGQRVTLRCSPRSGDLSVYWYQQSLDQGLQFLIQYYNGEERAKGNILERFSAQQFPDLHSELNLSSLELGDSALYFCASSPREKTYNEQFFGPGTRLTVL.

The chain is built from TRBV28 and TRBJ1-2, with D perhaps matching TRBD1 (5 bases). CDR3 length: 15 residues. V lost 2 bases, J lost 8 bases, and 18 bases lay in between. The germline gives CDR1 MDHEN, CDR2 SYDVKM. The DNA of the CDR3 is TGTGCCAGCAGTTTACGGGCTGTGGCGGCAGGGGGCTACACCTTC. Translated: CASSLRAVAAGGYTF.

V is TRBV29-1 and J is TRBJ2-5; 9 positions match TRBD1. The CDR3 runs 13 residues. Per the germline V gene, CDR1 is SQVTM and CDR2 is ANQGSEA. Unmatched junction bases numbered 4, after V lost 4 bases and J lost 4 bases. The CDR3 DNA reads TGCAGCGTTGCGGACAGGGGATCAGAGACCCAGTACTTC. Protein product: CSVADRGSETQYF.

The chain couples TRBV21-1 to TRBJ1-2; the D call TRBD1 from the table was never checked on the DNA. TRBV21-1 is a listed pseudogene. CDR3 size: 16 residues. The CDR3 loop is CASRSRDRVASYGYTF. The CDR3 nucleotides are TGTGCCAGCCGGTCCCGGGACAGGGTTGCGAGCTATGGCTACACCTTC.

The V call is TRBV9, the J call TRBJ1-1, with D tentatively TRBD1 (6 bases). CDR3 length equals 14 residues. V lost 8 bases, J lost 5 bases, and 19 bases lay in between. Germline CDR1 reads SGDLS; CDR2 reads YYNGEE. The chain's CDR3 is CASSWSTGLTEAFF. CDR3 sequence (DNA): TGTGCCAGTTCATGGTCGACAGGTCTGACTGAAGCTTTCTTT. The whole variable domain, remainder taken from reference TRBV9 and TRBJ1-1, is DSGVTQTPKHLITATGQRVTLRCSPRSGDLSVYWYQQSLDQGLQFLIQYYNGEERAKGNILERFSAQQFPDLHSELNLSSLELGDSALYFCASSWSTGLTEAFFGQGTRLTVV.

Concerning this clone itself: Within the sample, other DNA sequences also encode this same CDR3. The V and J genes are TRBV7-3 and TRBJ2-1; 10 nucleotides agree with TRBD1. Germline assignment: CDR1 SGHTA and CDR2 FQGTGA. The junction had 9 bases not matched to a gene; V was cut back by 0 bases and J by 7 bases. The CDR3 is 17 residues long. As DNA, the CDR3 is TGTGCCAGCAGCTTAACTGGGCGACAGGGGGCGGGGAATGAGCAGTTCTTC. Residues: CASSLTGRQGAGNEQFF.

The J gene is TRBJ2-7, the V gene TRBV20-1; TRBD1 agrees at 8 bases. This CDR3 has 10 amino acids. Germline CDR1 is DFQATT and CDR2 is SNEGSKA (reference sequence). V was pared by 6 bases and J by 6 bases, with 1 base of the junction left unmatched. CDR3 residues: CSATGGEQYF. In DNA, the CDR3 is TGCAGTGCCACAGGGGGCGAGCAGTACTTC.

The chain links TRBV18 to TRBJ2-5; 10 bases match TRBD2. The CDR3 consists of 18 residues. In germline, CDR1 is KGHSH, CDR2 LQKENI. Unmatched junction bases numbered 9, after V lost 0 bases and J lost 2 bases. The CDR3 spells CASSPPSVSGGIQETQYF. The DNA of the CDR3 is TGTGCCAGCTCACCACCAAGTGTTAGCGGGGGGATTCAAGAGACCCAGTACTTC.

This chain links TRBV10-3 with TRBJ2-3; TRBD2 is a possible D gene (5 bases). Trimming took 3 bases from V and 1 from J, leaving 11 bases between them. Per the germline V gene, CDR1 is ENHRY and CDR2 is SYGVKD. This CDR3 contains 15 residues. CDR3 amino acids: CAISETLEGTDTQYF. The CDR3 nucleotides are TGTGCCATCAGTGAAACCCTGGAGGGCACAGATACGCAGTATTTT.

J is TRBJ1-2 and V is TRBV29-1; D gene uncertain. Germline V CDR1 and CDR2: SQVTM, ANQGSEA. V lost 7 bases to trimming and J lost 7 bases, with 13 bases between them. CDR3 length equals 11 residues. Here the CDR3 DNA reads TGCAGCGCTAGACACGTCGGTGGCTACACCTTC. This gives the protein CSARHVGGYTF.

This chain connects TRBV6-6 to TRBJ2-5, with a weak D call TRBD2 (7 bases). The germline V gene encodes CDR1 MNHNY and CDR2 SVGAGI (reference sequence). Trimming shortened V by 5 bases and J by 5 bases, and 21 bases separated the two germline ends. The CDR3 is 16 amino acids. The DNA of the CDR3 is TGTGCCAGCAGTCCCTCCCGGGGGGCTGTTGTGGAGACCCAGTACTTC. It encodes CASSPSRGAVVETQYF.

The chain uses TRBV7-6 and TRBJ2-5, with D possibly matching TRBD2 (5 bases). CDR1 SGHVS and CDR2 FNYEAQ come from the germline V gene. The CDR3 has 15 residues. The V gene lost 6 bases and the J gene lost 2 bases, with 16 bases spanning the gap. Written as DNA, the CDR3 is TGTGCCAGCAGTCCAGTTGCGGGTCGACAAGAGACCCAGTACTTC. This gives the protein CASSPVAGRQETQYF.

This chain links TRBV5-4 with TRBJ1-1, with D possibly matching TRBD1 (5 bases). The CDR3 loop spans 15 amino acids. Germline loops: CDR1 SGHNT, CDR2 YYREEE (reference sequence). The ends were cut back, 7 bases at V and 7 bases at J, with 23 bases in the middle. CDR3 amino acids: CASSIGGAAISEAFF. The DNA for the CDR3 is TGTGCCAGCTCAATCGGTGGGGCGGCAATTAGTGAAGCTTTCTTT.